These 13 T cell receptor beta chains originate from one sample sequenced in a study. Cells sorted as Tregs were CD4+, CD25+ and CD127-/low. TCRdb fed the 5' RACE reads into MiXCR, producing one record per CDR3 protein. The sample carries some 30,000 distinct CDR3 sequences, 25% to 30% recorded once. The sequenced sample was tumor-infiltrating Tregs sorted from the breast tumor. The receptors were gathered from a female donor with breast cancer.

The table lists this clonotype with a few counts. A much larger clone differs by one base, so this may be a read error. The chain employs TRBV5-1 and TRBJ1-2; no firm D call. The CDR3 is 13 residues long. Per germline, CDR1 SGHRS and CDR2 YFSETQ. CDR3 loop: CASSLAENYGYSF. DNA for the CDR3: TGCGCCAGCAGCTTGGCAGAAAACTATGGCTACTCCTTC.

This clonotype was found many times. V is TRBV6-6 and J is TRBJ2-3; D remains ambiguous. Trimming removed 5 bases at V and 0 bases at J, with 9 bases between. This CDR3 has 14 amino acids. Germline CDR1 is MNHNY and CDR2 is SVGAGI (reference sequence). The CDR3, as DNA: TGTGCCAGCAGTCTTGAGGACAGCACAGATACGCAGTATTTT. It codes for CASSLEDSTDTQYF.

This clonotype was detected many times. The rearrangement joins TRBV6-6 to TRBJ2-3; D might be TRBD2 (6 bases). CDR1 MNHNY and CDR2 SVGAGI come from the germline V gene (reference sequence). The CDR3 is 19 residues long. V gave up 5 bases and J gave up 5 bases, with 29 bases separating them. The CDR3 here is CASSNPPERANSLGDTQYF. The CDR3 DNA reads as TGTGCCAGCAGTAACCCCCCGGAGCGGGCAAACAGCCTAGGAGATACGCAGTATTTT.

The chain joins TRBV11-2 to TRBJ1-1, with TRBD1 matching 7 bases. The CDR3 runs to 14 residues. Germline V gene sequence: CDR1 SGHAT, CDR2 FQNNGV. V shed 3 bases, J shed 4 bases, and the junction held 5 bases outside the gene matches. CDR3 amino acids: CASSFPGQSTEAFF. CDR3 nucleotide sequence: TGTGCCAGCAGCTTCCCGGGACAGAGCACTGAAGCTTTCTTT.

This clonotype was detected many times. The chain employs TRBV4-1 and TRBJ2-7; TRBD2 agrees at 7 bases. CDR3 length: 15 amino acids. The V segment lost 1 base and the J segment 7 bases; nucleotides outside the gene matches: 10. From germline, CDR1 is MGHRA and CDR2 YSYEKL. Here the CDR3 reads CASSQVLLAETEQYF. Written as DNA, the CDR3 is TGCGCCAGCAGCCAAGTTTTGCTAGCGGAGACGGAGCAGTACTTC.

The J gene is TRBJ1-2, the V gene TRBV12-3 or TRBV12-4; D not resolved. The V end was cut by 4 bases, the J end by 5 bases, with 26 bases between. This CDR3 contains 18 residues. CDR3 sequence: CASSSLTSGIDTQYGYTF. Written as DNA, the CDR3 is TGTGCCAGCAGTTCCCTAACTAGCGGTATAGATACGCAGTATGGCTACACCTTC.

For this clonotype: Since no conserved phenylalanine or tryptophan closes the CDR3, a read error is the likely cause. V and J are TRBV12-3 or TRBV12-4 and TRBJ1-1, with TRBD1 as a possible D gene (6 bases). This CDR3 has 15 amino acids. Trimming took off 1 base at V and 4 bases at J, with 13 bases between the two ends. The CDR3 nucleotides are TGTGCCAGCAGTTTAGGTGGCAGGGGTGGCACTGAAGCTTTCGTT. Translated, it gives CASSLGGRGGTEAFV.

This clonotype has only a few counts. V is TRBV20-1 and J is TRBJ2-7; D remains ambiguous. V was pared by 3 bases and J by 2 bases, with 8 bases between. Germline lookup yields CDR1 DFQATT and CDR2 SNEGSKA (reference sequence). This CDR3 spans 12 amino acids. CDR3: CSASDETYEQYF. The CDR3 coding sequence is TGCAGTGCTAGTGACGAAACCTACGAGCAGTACTTC.

This clonotype was seen at least ten times. The V gene is TRBV20-1, the J gene TRBJ1-1, with D tentatively TRBD1 (5 bases). Between the trimmed V and J ends, which lost 5 bases and 3 bases, there was a span of 16 bases. Germline V gene sequence: CDR1 DFQATT, CDR2 SNEGSKA (reference sequence). This CDR3 contains 14 residues. The CDR3 loop reads CSALRGSLDTEAFF. DNA for the CDR3: TGCAGTGCTCTCCGGGGGTCGCTCGACACTGAAGCTTTCTTT.

This clonotype was detected ten times or more. This chain joins TRBV6-6 and TRBJ1-3; D is unresolved. CDR3 size: 13 residues. Germline V lookup: CDR1 MNHNY, CDR2 SVGAGI (reference sequence). The V end lost 2 bases, the J end lost 4 bases, and 6 bases lay between the germline ends. CDR3 sequence: CASSYERGNTIYF. CDR3 coding DNA: TGTGCCAGCAGTTACGAAAGAGGAAACACCATATATTTT.

For this clonotype: This may be a read error, as it is one base from a much larger clone. The chain joins TRBV12-3 or TRBV12-4 to TRBJ2-1; 7 positions match TRBD1. The CDR3 extends over 12 amino acids. CDR3 nucleotide sequence: TGTGCCAGCACCACCGACAGGGCGGAGCGGTTCTTC. Protein sequence: CASTTDRAERFF.

This clonotype was detected only once. The V call is TRBV4-1, the J call TRBJ2-7; D unresolved. Germline-derived CDR1 and CDR2 are MGHRA and YSYEKL. There are 15 residues in the CDR3. V lost 0 bases to trimming and J lost 6 bases, with 15 bases between them. The CDR3 DNA reads TGCGCCAGCAGCCAAGATATTAGAGGCTCTCTCGAGCAGTACTTC. This sequence encodes CASSQDIRGSLEQYF.

This clonotype appeared many times. The chain has TRBV20-1 and TRBJ1-5; D possibly corresponds to TRBD1 (5 bases). The V end lost 5 bases, the J end lost 3 bases, and 17 bases lay between the germline ends. The CDR3 contains 15 residues. Germline-derived CDR1 and CDR2 are DFQATT and SNEGSKA (reference sequence). CDR3 nucleotide sequence: TGCAGTGCTTCCCTCCGGGGCGAACTCAATCAGCCCCAGCATTTT. It codes for CSASLRGELNQPQHF.